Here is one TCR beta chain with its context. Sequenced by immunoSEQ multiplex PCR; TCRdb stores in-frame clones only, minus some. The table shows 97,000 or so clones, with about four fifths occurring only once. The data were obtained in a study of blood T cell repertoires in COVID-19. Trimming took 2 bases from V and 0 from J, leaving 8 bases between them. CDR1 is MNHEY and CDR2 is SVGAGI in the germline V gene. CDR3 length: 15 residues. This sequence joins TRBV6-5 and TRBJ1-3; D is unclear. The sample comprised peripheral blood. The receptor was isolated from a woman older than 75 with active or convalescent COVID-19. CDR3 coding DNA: TGTGCCAGCAGTTACGGAGTTAACTCTGGAAACACCATATATTTT. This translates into CASSYGVNSGNTIYF.